Listed here are 32 T cell receptor beta chains from one sample, sequenced in a study of blood T cell repertoires in COVID-19. TCRdb's copy holds only in-frame clones and misses some; the assay was immunoSEQ multiplex PCR. The sample lists fewer than 250,000 clones; about nine tenths were seen once. The specimen was peripheral blood. These receptors were obtained from a woman in her seventies with acute or convalescent COVID-19.

The chain couples TRBV5-1 to TRBJ1-4; D may be TRBD1 (6 bases). Trimming left V 4 bases short and J 8 bases short, with 21 bases between. This CDR3 comprises 16 residues. The germline V gene has CDR1 SGHRS and CDR2 YFSETQ. The CDR3 DNA is TGCGCCAGCAGCATGTCTGGGAGAGGACAGTCCGAAAAACTGTTTTTT. Its translation is CASSMSGRGQSEKLFF. Complete variable domain (other parts from reference TRBV5-1 and TRBJ1-4): KAGVTQTPRYLIKTRGQQVTLSCSPISGHRSVSWYQQTPGQGLQFLFEYFSETQRNKGNFPGRFSGRQFSNSRSEMNVSTLELGDSALYLCASSMSGRGQSEKLFFGSGTQLSVL.

This clone was picked up one time. The chain is built from TRBV11-2 and TRBJ2-7; TRBD2 might be the D (5 bases). V lost 5 bases to trimming and J lost 3 bases, with 14 bases between them. The length of the CDR3 is 14 residues. Germline V gene sequence: CDR1 SGHAT, CDR2 FQNNGV. CDR3 region: CASSILGIGYEQYF. DNA for the CDR3: TGTGCCAGCAGCATACTAGGGATCGGCTACGAGCAGTACTTC. Drawing the rest from reference TRBV11-2 and TRBJ2-7, the complete variable domain is EAGVAQSPRYKIIEKRQSVAFWCNPISGHATLYWYQQILGQGPKLLIQFQNNGVVDDSQLPKDRFSAERLKGVDSTLKIQPAKLEDSAVYLCASSILGIGYEQYFGPGTRLTVT.

J is TRBJ2-1 and V is TRBV9; D is unresolved. Trimming removed 5 bases from V and 7 bases from J, with 16 bases in between. This CDR3 is 14 amino acids long. Germline V gene sequence: CDR1 SGDLS, CDR2 YYNGEE. CDR3 nucleotides: TGTGCCAGCAGTCCCCCTCCTGGAGTGAATGAGCAGTTCTTC. This codes for CASSPPPGVNEQFF. Filled out from reference TRBV9 and TRBJ2-1, the complete variable domain reads DSGVTQTPKHLITATGQRVTLRCSPRSGDLSVYWYQQSLDQGLQFLIQYYNGEERAKGNILERFSAQQFPDLHSELNLSSLELGDSALYFCASSPPPGVNEQFFGPGTRLTVL.

The chain uses TRBV5-4 and TRBJ2-3; TRBD2 is a possible D gene (6 bases). The germline CDR1 and CDR2 sequences are SGHNT and YYREEE (reference sequence). The CDR3 has 15 residues. The V end was cut by 1 base, the J end by 1 base, with 10 bases between. In nucleotides, the CDR3 is TGTGCCAGCAGCTTGCCTAGCGTGGGCACAGATACGCAGTATTTT. This sequence encodes CASSLPSVGTDTQYF. The variable domain in full, completed from reference TRBV5-4 and TRBJ2-3, reads ETGVTQSPTHLIKTRGQQVTLRCSSQSGHNTVSWYQQALGQGPQFIFQYYREEENGRGNFPPRFSGLQFPNYSSELNVNALELDDSALYLCASSLPSVGTDTQYFGPGTRLTVL.

DNA of the CDR3: TGTGCCAGCAGTATTGGGGGGATGAGCTCCTACGAGCAGTACTTC. Translating it yields CASSIGGMSSYEQYF. The rearrangement uses TRBV6-5 and TRBJ2-7; TRBD2 might be the D (6 bases). The CDR3 loop spans 15 amino acids. Germline V CDR1 and CDR2: MNHEY, SVGAGI. V was cut by 5 bases and J by 0 bases, with 14 bases left in between.

This clone was observed a single time. The chain combines TRBV27 with TRBJ1-2; no reliable D call. CDR3 length: 14 amino acids. Trimming stripped 7 bases from V and 6 bases from J, with 18 bases between. The germline V gene encodes CDR1 MNHEY and CDR2 SMNVEV (reference sequence). The CDR3 DNA reads TGTGCCAGCAAAAGTTGGGCCACGACCAATGGCTACACCTTC. Protein product: CASKSWATTNGYTF.

The chain couples TRBV29-1 to TRBJ1-1; 9 nucleotides line up with TRBD1. The junction had 0 bases not matched to a gene; V was cut back by 6 bases and J by 1 base. CDR1 is SQVTM and CDR2 is ANQGSEA in the germline V gene. CDR3 size: 12 residues. Written as DNA, the CDR3 is TGCAGCGTGGGACAGGGGAACACTGAAGCTTTCTTT. Encoded protein: CSVGQGNTEAFF.

The chain has TRBV11-2 and TRBJ2-3; no reliable D call. The CDR3 sequence is 16 residues long. The ends were cut back, 1 base at V and 1 base at J, with 12 bases in the middle. In germline, CDR1 is SGHAT, CDR2 FQNNGV. In DNA form, the CDR3 reads TGTGCCAGCAGCTTAGGGTTAACTATTCGCACAGATACGCAGTATTTT. Translating gives CASSLGLTIRTDTQYF.

This clone was seen only once. The chain links TRBV6-5 to TRBJ1-1; no clear D. CDR1 and CDR2 from the germline V gene are MNHEY and SVGAGI. Between the trimmed V and J ends, which lost 6 bases and 4 bases, there was a span of 12 bases. The CDR3 has 13 residues. CDR3 protein: CASSGSPLTEAFF. CDR3 nucleotide sequence: TGTGCCAGCAGCGGGTCCCCACTCACTGAAGCTTTCTTT.

The V gene is TRBV9, the J gene TRBJ2-1; D possibly corresponds to TRBD2 (6 bases). The V end lost 3 bases, the J end lost 2 bases, and 15 bases lay between the germline ends. This CDR3 region has 16 residues. Germline values: CDR1 SGDLS, CDR2 YYNGEE. DNA of the CDR3: TGTGCCAGCAGCGCACCGGGACTGGGGGCCTACAATGAGCAGTTCTTC. As protein: CASSAPGLGAYNEQFF.

CDR3 in DNA: TGTGCCATCAGCGGGGGAGACTATGGCTACACCTTC. As protein: CAISGGDYGYTF. The chain links TRBV10-3 to TRBJ1-2; D might be TRBD1 (5 bases). Germline V gene lookup returns CDR1 ENHRY and CDR2 SYGVKD. V was pared by 6 bases and J by 3 bases, with 8 bases between. The CDR3 runs to 12 residues.

This sequence joins TRBV5-6 and TRBJ1-1; D not certain. Looked up from germline, CDR1 is SGHDT and CDR2 is YYEEEE. CDR3 length equals 15 residues. Trimming took off 1 base at V and 8 bases at J, with 18 bases between the two ends. The CDR3 nucleotides read TGTGCCAGCAGCTTGATCAGCGGGGAGCCCCGAGAAGCTTTCTTT. This gives the protein CASSLISGEPREAFF.

The chain has TRBV11-2 and TRBJ1-5; unclear D gene. The germline V gene encodes CDR1 SGHAT and CDR2 FQNNGV. The CDR3 runs 15 residues. V was trimmed by 3 bases and J by 2 bases, leaving 11 bases between them. The CDR3 loop reads CASSLGGHGNQPQHF. The CDR3 DNA follows: TGTGCCAGCAGCTTGGGCGGGCACGGCAATCAGCCCCAGCATTTT. Looking up the rest from reference TRBV11-2 and TRBJ1-5 gives the full variable domain: EAGVAQSPRYKIIEKRQSVAFWCNPISGHATLYWYQQILGQGPKLLIQFQNNGVVDDSQLPKDRFSAERLKGVDSTLKIQPAKLEDSAVYLCASSLGGHGNQPQHFGDGTRLSIL.

J is TRBJ2-1 and V is TRBV6-2 or TRBV6-3; 7 bases match TRBD2. The CDR3 loop spans 12 amino acids. The V and J ends lost 5 bases and 15 bases, in that order; junction bases with no gene match: 10. Per germline, CDR1 MNHEY and CDR2 SVGEGT. The CDR3 here is CASSLLSGLPFF. CDR3 DNA sequence: TGTGCCAGCAGTCTACTTAGCGGGTTGCCGTTCTTC.

The chain employs TRBV21-1 and TRBJ2-7; TRBD2 is taken as the D call from the table, unchecked against the DNA. TRBV21-1 counts as a pseudogene. This CDR3 is built from 13 residues. This CDR3 reads CASRREAAYEQYF. CDR3 DNA: TGTGCCAGCCGCCGGGAGGCCGCCTACGAGCAGTACTTC.

In its sample, this clone was seen a few times. This chain links TRBV28 with TRBJ2-7, with 10 bases matching TRBD1. The length of the CDR3 is 16 residues. The germline V gene has CDR1 MDHEN and CDR2 SYDVKM. V shed 4 bases and J 0 bases; nucleotides not matched to a gene: 6. The CDR3 here is CASSSPGDRGSYEQYF. CDR3 DNA sequence: TGTGCCAGCAGTTCCCCTGGGGACAGGGGCTCCTACGAGCAGTACTTC. The full variable domain, in which reference TRBV28 and TRBJ2-7 provide the parts outside the CDR3, is DVKVTQSSRYLVKRTGEKVFLECVQDMDHENMFWYRQDPGLGLRLIYFSYDVKMKEKGDIPEGYSVSREKKERFSLILESASTNQTSMYLCASSSPGDRGSYEQYFGPGTRLTVT.

The V and J genes are TRBV5-5 and TRBJ2-5; tentative D call: TRBD1 (6 bases). V was cut by 4 bases and J by 4 bases, with 14 bases left in between. CDR1 is SGHKS and CDR2 is YYEKEE in the germline V gene (reference sequence). The CDR3 consists of 14 residues. CDR3 DNA: TGTGCCAGCAGCCGCTCGAGAGGGGGAGAGACCCAGTACTTC. It specifies CASSRSRGGETQYF. The variable domain in full, with the rest retrieved from reference TRBV5-5 and TRBJ2-5, is DAGVTQSPTHLIKTRGQQVTLRCSPISGHKSVSWYQQVLGQGPQFIFQYYEKEERGRGNFPDRFSARQFPNYSSELNVNALLLGDSALYLCASSRSRGGETQYFGPGTRLLVL.

The rearrangement uses TRBV23-1 and TRBJ2-7, with 8 bases aligning to TRBD1. TRBV23-1 carries the ORF label, with uncertain function. Unmatched junction bases numbered 16, after V lost 0 bases and J lost 3 bases. The CDR3 runs to 19 residues. For the CDR3, the DNA is TGCGCCAGCAGTCAATCGAGGTTCTCGGTAGGACAGGGAATCTACGAGCAGTACTTC. Its translation: CASSQSRFSVGQGIYEQYF.

The V call is TRBV5-1, the J call TRBJ2-3; 7 positions match TRBD1. The CDR3 runs to 15 residues. Germline V gene sequence: CDR1 SGHRS, CDR2 YFSETQ. After removal of 0 bases from V and 0 bases from J, the junction contained 1 base not matched to a gene. The CDR3 reads CASSLEGASTDTQYF. DNA for the CDR3: TGCGCCAGCAGCTTGGAGGGGGCGAGCACAGATACGCAGTATTTT. Looking up the rest from reference TRBV5-1 and TRBJ2-3 gives the full variable domain: KAGVTQTPRYLIKTRGQQVTLSCSPISGHRSVSWYQQTPGQGLQFLFEYFSETQRNKGNFPGRFSGRQFSNSRSEMNVSTLELGDSALYLCASSLEGASTDTQYFGPGTRLTVL.

J is TRBJ2-3 and V is TRBV4-3, with 10 bases identical to TRBD2. Germline V CDR1 and CDR2: LGHNA, YSLEER. The CDR3 totals 16 residues. The V and J ends lost 0 bases and 4 bases, in that order; junction bases with no gene match: 4. The DNA of the CDR3 is TGCGCCAGCAGCCAAGAGGCTAGCGGGAGTGCAGATACGCAGTATTTT. It is translated as CASSQEASGSADTQYF.

The chain recombines TRBV6-1 with TRBJ1-5; TRBD1 matches 8 bases. This CDR3 spans 14 amino acids. Germline values: CDR1 MNHNS, CDR2 SASEGT. The ends lost 0 bases at V and 6 bases at J; junction bases unmatched: 1. CDR3 DNA sequence: TGTGCCAGCAGTGAAGCCAGGGGGCTTCAGCCCCAGCATTTT. Its translation is CASSEARGLQPQHF.

The CDR3 DNA reads TGTGCCAGCAGTTACCTCAGGTCCTACAATGAGCAGTTCTTC. Its protein product is CASSYLRSYNEQFF. The chain carries TRBV6-5 and TRBJ2-1; no definite D call. The CDR3 covers 14 residues. The germline V gene encodes CDR1 MNHEY and CDR2 SVGAGI. V was shortened by 2 bases and J by 1 base, with 6 bases between the two germline ends.

This clone was found once. V is TRBV5-4 and J is TRBJ2-3, with D possibly TRBD2 on 6 matching bases. Deletions cut 4 bases from V and 5 bases from J, with 17 bases between. The CDR3 has 15 residues. Germline CDR1 and CDR2: SGHNT and YYREEE (reference sequence). CDR3 protein: CASSAGGTRLDTQYF. The CDR3 bases are TGTGCCAGCAGCGCCGGCGGGACCCGTCTAGATACGCAGTATTTT.

The rearrangement joins TRBV29-1 to TRBJ2-5; 11 nucleotides align to TRBD2. V shed 5 bases and J 4 bases; nucleotides not matched to a gene: 3. The CDR3 totals 13 residues. Germline V CDR1 and CDR2: SQVTM, ANQGSEA. This CDR3 reads CSVRLAGRETQYF. CDR3 DNA: TGCAGCGTTCGACTAGCGGGAAGAGAGACCCAGTACTTC.

This clone appeared once. The chain recombines TRBV5-6 with TRBJ2-2; 8 bases map to TRBD1. Germline lookup yields CDR1 SGHDT and CDR2 YYEEEE. V trimming: 4 bases; J trimming: 8 bases; junction bases outside the gene matches: 10. This CDR3 has 15 amino acids. Written as DNA, the CDR3 is TGTGCCAGCAGCAATCAGGGGGCGAAGGCGGGGGAGCTGTTTTTT. Encoded protein: CASSNQGAKAGELFF.

The chain has TRBV6-5 and TRBJ2-7; D is possibly TRBD1 (6 bases). Trimming removed 3 bases from V and 3 bases from J, with 15 bases in between. Germline lookup yields CDR1 MNHEY and CDR2 SVGAGI. The CDR3 loop spans 15 amino acids. The CDR3 sequence is CASSYHSTGIYEQYF. For the CDR3, the DNA is TGTGCCAGCAGTTATCATTCGACAGGCATCTACGAGCAGTACTTC.

The chain is built from TRBV6-5 and TRBJ1-5; no definite D call. The CDR3 loop spans 14 amino acids. Germline V gives CDR1 MNHEY, CDR2 SVGAGI. Trimming shortened V by 6 bases and J by 5 bases, and 14 bases separated the two germline ends. Here the CDR3 DNA reads TGTGCCAGCAGCTTAGGACTGAGCGATCAGCCCCAGCATTTT. It yields the protein CASSLGLSDQPQHF.

This clone was observed once. This sequence joins TRBV7-9 and TRBJ2-3; weak D call: TRBD1 (6 bases). The ends were cut back, 5 bases at V and 5 bases at J, with 14 bases in the middle. The CDR3 runs to 14 residues. CDR1 is SEHNR, CDR2 FQNEAQ, per germline (reference sequence). DNA for the CDR3: TGTGCCAGCAGCCACCACAGGGAAGGAGATACGCAGTATTTT. Its translation: CASSHHREGDTQYF.

This clone showed up just a few times. The chain couples TRBV4-2 to TRBJ2-2; 7 bases match TRBD1. The J segment lost 5 bases and the V segment lost 4 bases, leaving 7 bases of the junction unmatched. This CDR3 comprises 15 residues. CDR1 and CDR2 from the germline V gene are LGHNA and YNFKEQ. CDR3 loop: CASSLEGADTGELFF. As DNA, the CDR3 is TGTGCCAGCAGCCTAGAGGGGGCTGATACCGGGGAGCTGTTTTTT.

The chain recombines TRBV10-3 with TRBJ2-2, with TRBD2 matching 10 bases. Germline assignment: CDR1 ENHRY and CDR2 SYGVKD. Trimming took 6 bases from V and 2 from J; bases not matched to a gene: 6. The CDR3 loop spans 16 amino acids. CDR3 protein: CAIRPGTSVNTGELFF. The CDR3 bases are TGTGCCATCAGGCCCGGGACTAGCGTTAACACCGGGGAGCTGTTTTTT.

J is TRBJ1-3 and V is TRBV6-5; D call uncertain. This CDR3 is built from 15 residues. The V and J ends lost 0 bases and 0 bases respectively, with 6 bases between them. The V gene's germline CDR1 is MNHEY and CDR2 SVGAGI. This CDR3 is CASSYSTRSGNTIYF. CDR3 nucleotide sequence: TGTGCCAGCAGTTACTCGACTCGCTCTGGAAACACCATATATTTT.

The chain employs TRBV5-4 and TRBJ1-3; 7 bases are a match to TRBD1. Trimming removed 4 bases from V and 0 bases from J; junction bases left unmatched: 7. Germline CDR1 SGHNT, CDR2 YYREEE (reference sequence). This CDR3 contains 16 residues. The DNA for the CDR3 is TGTGCCAGCAGCGTGGACAGGTTCACCTCTGGAAACACCATATATTTT. Its translation is CASSVDRFTSGNTIYF.